The rows below give T cell receptor beta chains drawn from one sample of a study of T-cell memory formation after mild COVID-19. TCRdb reprocessed the 5' RACE reads via MiXCR and lists one record per CDR3 protein. The sample has roughly 500,000 distinct CDR3 sequences; just over 20% are singletons. Material for sequencing was PBMCs or a T cell subset sorted from them (not recorded which). All receptors come from an adult woman who had mild COVID-19 (a few samples of this study predate the infection). Cell type and time point are not known. Both conserved end residues are part of each CDR3. The D gene is left open where the match is weak. Clone sizes are given selectively: once, few, many, or a class where the clone is expanded.

d_call: .; v_call: TRBV12-3/TRBV12-4; clone_size: .; j_call: TRBJ2-1; cdr3_nt: TGTGCCAGCAGTTTTGAACAGGCCTACAATGAGCAGTTCTTC; cdr3_aa: CASSFEQAYNEQFF
d_call: TRBD1; v_call: TRBV5-4; clone_size: .; j_call: TRBJ2-3; cdr3_nt: TGTGCCAGCAGCCCCAGGGGGACAGGGGGTGGGGATACGCAGTATTTT; cdr3_aa: CASSPRGTGGGDTQYF
d_call: TRBD2; v_call: TRBV5-5; clone_size: few; j_call: TRBJ2-2; cdr3_nt: TGTGCCAGCAGATTATGGACTAGCGGAACCGGGGAGCTGTTTTTT; cdr3_aa: CASRLWTSGTGELFF
d_call: TRBD2; v_call: TRBV18; clone_size: few; j_call: TRBJ2-4; cdr3_nt: TGTGCCAGCTCACCCTCCTGGACTAGCTCGGTCAAAAACATTCAGTACTTC; cdr3_aa: CASSPSWTSSVKNIQYF
d_call: TRBD2; v_call: TRBV15; clone_size: .; j_call: TRBJ2-3; cdr3_nt: TGTGCCACCAGCATAGGTCTAGCGGGGATCACAGATACGCAGTATTTT; cdr3_aa: CATSIGLAGITDTQYF
d_call: TRBD1; v_call: TRBV7-2; clone_size: .; j_call: TRBJ2-7; cdr3_nt: TGTGCCAGCAGCTACGACGGGACAGGGACCTACGAGCAGTACTTC; cdr3_aa: CASSYDGTGTYEQYF
d_call: TRBD2; v_call: TRBV5-4; clone_size: few; j_call: TRBJ2-7; cdr3_nt: TGTGCCAGCAGCCTCAGAGAGGGGAGGGAGTACGAGCAGTACTTC; cdr3_aa: CASSLREGREYEQYF
d_call: .; v_call: TRBV5-1; clone_size: .; j_call: TRBJ2-3; cdr3_nt: TGCGCCAGCAGCTTAGGAGGGAGAGCCACAGATACGCAGTATTTT; cdr3_aa: CASSLGGRATDTQYF
d_call: .; v_call: TRBV20-1; clone_size: few; j_call: TRBJ2-1; cdr3_nt: TGCAGTGCTAGAGACCCCGACCGGAATGAGCAGTTCTTC; cdr3_aa: CSARDPDRNEQFF
d_call: TRBD1; v_call: TRBV7-9; clone_size: .; j_call: TRBJ2-6; cdr3_nt: TGTGCCAGCAGCTTCGTTATTGGACCGGGACAGAAGGACTCCTGGGGCTCTGGGGCCAACGTCCTGACTTTC; cdr3_aa: CASSFVIGPGQKDSWGSGANVLTF
d_call: .; v_call: TRBV6-5; clone_size: many; j_call: TRBJ2-1; cdr3_nt: TGTGCCAGCAGTTACTCGAAACGACAGATCGAGCAGTTCTTC; cdr3_aa: CASSYSKRQIEQFF
d_call: .; v_call: TRBV3-1; clone_size: few; j_call: TRBJ2-2; cdr3_nt: TGTGCCAGCAGCCAAGGTAGCGCCGAATCCGGGGAGCTGTTTTTT; cdr3_aa: CASSQGSAESGELFF
d_call: TRBD1; v_call: TRBV5-8; clone_size: .; j_call: TRBJ2-7; cdr3_nt: TGTGCCAGCAACGCACGCCCCGGGACAGCATCCTACGAGCAGTACTTC; cdr3_aa: CASNARPGTASYEQYF
d_call: TRBD1; v_call: TRBV20-1; clone_size: few; j_call: TRBJ1-3; cdr3_nt: TGCAGTGCTCTCCGGGACAGGGCGTCTGGAAACACCATATATTTT; cdr3_aa: CSALRDRASGNTIYF
d_call: .; v_call: TRBV9; clone_size: many; j_call: TRBJ2-1; cdr3_nt: TGTGCCAGCAGCTGGGGGGACAATGAGCAGTTCTTC; cdr3_aa: CASSWGDNEQFF
d_call: .; v_call: TRBV11-2; clone_size: .; j_call: TRBJ1-5; cdr3_nt: TGTGCCAGCAGCCCGGGGAGGGGGGATCGGCAGCCCCAGCATTTT; cdr3_aa: CASSPGRGDRQPQHF
d_call: TRBD2; v_call: TRBV28; clone_size: .; j_call: TRBJ2-3; cdr3_nt: TGTGCCAGCAGTCCCCCCAGGGTAGTGGGAGGGAGCACAGATACGCAGTATTTT; cdr3_aa: CASSPPRVVGGSTDTQYF
d_call: .; v_call: TRBV5-1; clone_size: few; j_call: TRBJ2-2; cdr3_nt: TGCGCCAGCAGCTTGGTACAGTCCACCGGGGAGCTGTTTTTT; cdr3_aa: CASSLVQSTGELFF
d_call: .; v_call: TRBV18; clone_size: .; j_call: TRBJ2-7; cdr3_nt: TGTGCCAGCTCCTCCCATAGCTCCTACGAGCAGTACTTC; cdr3_aa: CASSSHSSYEQYF
d_call: .; v_call: TRBV15; clone_size: once; j_call: TRBJ2-7; cdr3_nt: TGTGCCACCAGCAGAGACGGAAGGGGCGAGCAGTACTTC; cdr3_aa: CATSRDGRGEQYF
d_call: .; v_call: TRBV5-1; clone_size: .; j_call: TRBJ2-5; cdr3_nt: TGTGCCAGCAGCTCCAGGGGTTTGGGGGAGACCCAGTACTTC; cdr3_aa: CASSSRGLGETQYF
d_call: .; v_call: TRBV7-9; clone_size: few; j_call: TRBJ1-1; cdr3_nt: TGTGCCAGCAGCCTAGAGCCGGGAACTGAAGCTTTCTTT; cdr3_aa: CASSLEPGTEAFF
d_call: .; v_call: TRBV2; clone_size: .; j_call: TRBJ1-6; cdr3_nt: TGTGCCAGCAGAGGGGAGGCTAGAAATTCACCCCTCCACTTT; cdr3_aa: CASRGEARNSPLHF
d_call: .; v_call: TRBV28; clone_size: .; j_call: TRBJ2-3; cdr3_nt: TGTGCCAGCAGCCCGGAGAGTAGCACAGATACGCAGTATTTT; cdr3_aa: CASSPESSTDTQYF
d_call: TRBD2; v_call: TRBV27; clone_size: .; j_call: TRBJ2-7; cdr3_nt: TGTGCCAGCAGCTCTCGGGGGGGCACCTACGAGCAGTACTTC; cdr3_aa: CASSSRGGTYEQYF
d_call: .; v_call: TRBV20-1; clone_size: .; j_call: TRBJ2-5; cdr3_nt: TGCAGTGCCGAGGGGAGTGTCCAAGAGACCCAGTACTTC; cdr3_aa: CSAEGSVQETQYF
d_call: .; v_call: TRBV4-1; clone_size: .; j_call: TRBJ1-5; cdr3_nt: TGCGCCAGCAGCCAATTCCCGGGGGGCGATCAGCCCCAGCATTTT; cdr3_aa: CASSQFPGGDQPQHF
d_call: .; v_call: TRBV6-5; clone_size: few; j_call: TRBJ2-4; cdr3_nt: TGTGCCAGCAGTTACTCAGGTGACCGGAACATTCAGTACTTC; cdr3_aa: CASSYSGDRNIQYF
d_call: TRBD1; v_call: TRBV7-6; clone_size: .; j_call: TRBJ1-2; cdr3_nt: TGTGCCAGCAGCCTCTGGACAGGGGAGGTTAACTATGGCTACACCTTC; cdr3_aa: CASSLWTGEVNYGYTF
d_call: .; v_call: TRBV29-1; clone_size: few; j_call: TRBJ2-2; cdr3_nt: TGCAGCGTCGGCATGAGAGACACCGGGGAGCTGTTTTTT; cdr3_aa: CSVGMRDTGELFF
d_call: TRBD2; v_call: TRBV5-1; clone_size: .; j_call: TRBJ2-5; cdr3_nt: TGCGCCAGCAGCGCGGAACCGGGACTAGCGGGTTTCCAAGAGACCCAGTACTTC; cdr3_aa: CASSAEPGLAGFQETQYF
d_call: .; v_call: TRBV7-9; clone_size: few; j_call: TRBJ2-3; cdr3_nt: TGTGCCAGCCGCCCGGTGGTAGGCACAGATACGCAGTATTTT; cdr3_aa: CASRPVVGTDTQYF
d_call: .; v_call: TRBV5-1; clone_size: few; j_call: TRBJ2-3; cdr3_nt: TGCGCCAGCAGCTTTGCGGGCGGAGATACGCAGTATTTT; cdr3_aa: CASSFAGGDTQYF
d_call: TRBD2; v_call: TRBV15; clone_size: .; j_call: TRBJ2-1; cdr3_nt: TGTGCCACCAGCAGAAGGCTAGCGGGAGGTACGGGAGAGCAGTTCTTC; cdr3_aa: CATSRRLAGGTGEQFF
d_call: .; v_call: TRBV9; clone_size: .; j_call: TRBJ1-2; cdr3_nt: TGTGCCAGCAGCGTATTAAACTATGGCTACACCTTC; cdr3_aa: CASSVLNYGYTF
d_call: TRBD2; v_call: TRBV4-2; clone_size: few; j_call: TRBJ2-7; cdr3_nt: TGTGCCAGCTCCGGGACTAGCGGGAGTGGCGACGAGCAGTACTTC; cdr3_aa: CASSGTSGSGDEQYF
d_call: TRBD2; v_call: TRBV7-6; clone_size: .; j_call: TRBJ2-5; cdr3_nt: TGTGCCAGCAGCCCGGGAGGACTAGCGGGGGGGCGTGAGACCCAGTACTTC; cdr3_aa: CASSPGGLAGGRETQYF
d_call: TRBD1; v_call: TRBV29-1; clone_size: .; j_call: TRBJ2-7; cdr3_nt: TGCAGCGTTGACTCCCAAGGGACAGGGGCCCACGAGCAGTACTTC; cdr3_aa: CSVDSQGTGAHEQYF
d_call: TRBD1; v_call: TRBV11-2; clone_size: .; j_call: TRBJ1-4; cdr3_nt: TGTGCCAGCAGCCAATTGGGACAGGGATCGGAAAAACTGTTTTTT; cdr3_aa: CASSQLGQGSEKLFF
d_call: .; v_call: TRBV6-2/TRBV6-3; clone_size: .; j_call: TRBJ2-5; cdr3_nt: TGTGCCAGCCGTAGGGGGGCAGAGACCCAGTACTTC; cdr3_aa: CASRRGAETQYF
d_call: .; v_call: TRBV27; clone_size: .; j_call: TRBJ2-7; cdr3_nt: TGTGCCAGCAGTTTAAGTATGGGCTACGAGCAGTACTTC; cdr3_aa: CASSLSMGYEQYF
d_call: .; v_call: TRBV29-1; clone_size: few; j_call: TRBJ1-1; cdr3_nt: TGCAGCGTTGAAGATCTGTTGCCGCGAAACACTGAAGCTTTCTTT; cdr3_aa: CSVEDLLPRNTEAFF
d_call: TRBD1; v_call: TRBV30; clone_size: many; j_call: TRBJ1-2; cdr3_nt: TGTGCCTGGAGTGTACAGGGGTCGGGACAGGTATATGGCTACACCTTC; cdr3_aa: CAWSVQGSGQVYGYTF
d_call: .; v_call: TRBV5-1; clone_size: many; j_call: TRBJ2-2; cdr3_nt: TGCGCCAGCAGTTTTAGACTCGACGGCGGGGAGCTGTTTTTT; cdr3_aa: CASSFRLDGGELFF